The 20 T cell receptor beta chains presented below share a single source sample, sequenced in a study of T-cell reconstitution after alpha-beta-depleted transplantation in children. Unique molecular identifiers were used in preparing the TCRbeta library. MiXCR, applied by TCRdb to the PCR reads, yields one record per CDR3 protein. The sample has about 540,000 distinct CDR3 sequences, approximately 20% seen once. Sequenced here: PBMCs from the stem cell graft donor, sampled from the stem cell graft. The receptor source for this set is a human donor who donated a stem cell graft to a child with acute lymphoblastic leukemia.

This clonotype was detected only a few times. V and J are TRBV7-8 and TRBJ2-7; TRBD2 matches 7 bases. The CDR3 totals 13 residues. Germline CDR1 is SGHVS and CDR2 is FQNEAQ. V lost 5 bases and J lost 7; bases outside the gene matches: 8. CDR3 sequence (DNA): TGTGCCAGCAGCCCCCGTCTCGGGAGGGAGCAGTACTTC. The encoded protein is CASSPRLGREQYF. Drawing the rest from reference TRBV7-8 and TRBJ2-7, the complete variable domain is GAGVSQSPRYKVAKRGQDVALRCDPISGHVSLFWYQQALGQGPEFLTYFQNEAQLDKSGLPSDRFFAERPEGSVSTLKIQRTQQEDSAVYLCASSPRLGREQYFGPGTRLTVT.

This clonotype was detected a few times. The chain combines TRBV15 with TRBJ2-7, with D uncertain. Trimming pared 3 bases from V and 1 base from J, leaving 7 bases between. The CDR3 length is 13 residues. CDR1 is LNHNV and CDR2 is YYDKDF in the germline V gene (reference sequence). CDR3 region: CATSSRPSYEQYF. CDR3 DNA: TGTGCCACCAGCAGCCGACCATCCTACGAGCAGTACTTC.

The V call is TRBV20-1, the J call TRBJ1-6; perhaps TRBD1 as D (6 bases). The germline gives CDR1 DFQATT, CDR2 SNEGSKA (reference sequence). The CDR3 sequence is 14 residues long. With 0 bases removed from V and 9 bases from J, the gap between germline ends came to 12 bases. The CDR3 DNA is TGCAGTGCTAGAGATCCCAGGGGAGGTTCACCCCTCCACTTT. Protein product: CSARDPRGGSPLHF.

The sample holds a few counts of this clonotype. The rearrangement joins TRBV4-1 to TRBJ2-5; possibly TRBD2 for D (5 bases). This CDR3 region has 15 residues. Trimming pared 0 bases from V and 5 bases from J, leaving 13 bases between. Per the germline V gene, CDR1 is MGHRA and CDR2 is YSYEKL. CDR3 bases: TGCGCCAGCAGCCAAGAGATAAGGAGGATTGAGACCCAGTACTTC. It codes for CASSQEIRRIETQYF.

This rearrangement joins TRBV7-9 to TRBJ2-1, with 8 bases matching TRBD1. This CDR3 contains 14 residues. CDR1 and CDR2 from the germline V gene are SEHNR and FQNEAQ (reference sequence). J lost 8 bases, V lost 5 bases, and 8 bases had no gene match. The CDR3 DNA sequence: TGTGCCAGCAGCCCACGGACAGGGCGCGATGAGCAGTTCTTC. Its protein product is CASSPRTGRDEQFF.

This clonotype was detected only a few times. This chain links TRBV4-1 with TRBJ1-2, with unresolved D. The CDR3 length is 14 residues. CDR1 is MGHRA, CDR2 YSYEKL, per germline. V lost 8 bases and J 3 bases, leaving 16 bases between the germline ends. CDR3 residues: CASATLFVDYGYTF. DNA for the CDR3: TGCGCCAGCGCAACCTTATTCGTAGACTATGGCTACACCTTC.

This clonotype was observed a handful of times. The gene calls are TRBV9 and TRBJ2-1; 7 nucleotides match TRBD2. CDR3 length: 15 amino acids. Trimming removed 0 bases from V and 3 bases from J; junction bases left unmatched: 3. Per germline, CDR1 SGDLS and CDR2 YYNGEE. The CDR3 sequence is CASSVAGTNYNEQFF. CDR3 DNA sequence: TGTGCCAGCAGCGTAGCCGGGACTAACTACAATGAGCAGTTCTTC.

This clonotype was picked up a small number of times. The chain has TRBV7-9 and TRBJ2-1; 13 positions match TRBD2. Germline-derived CDR1 and CDR2 are SEHNR and FQNEAQ (reference sequence). Trimming removed 1 base from V and 9 bases from J; junction bases left unmatched: 6. This CDR3 has 16 residues. As DNA, the CDR3 is TGTGCCAGCAGCTTAGGTGGACTAGCGGGAGCTCTTGAGCAGTTCTTC. Its protein product is CASSLGGLAGALEQFF.

This clonotype occurred a few times. This chain uses TRBV7-2 with TRBJ1-1, with no clear D. V lost 4 bases to trimming and J lost 3 bases, with 15 bases between them. Looked up from germline, CDR1 is SGHTA and CDR2 is FQGNSA. The CDR3 has 15 residues. The CDR3 here is CASSYTLGGHTEAFF. CDR3 DNA: TGTGCCAGCAGCTATACCTTGGGCGGGCACACTGAAGCTTTCTTT. The full variable domain, completed using reference TRBV7-2 and TRBJ1-1, is GAGVSQSPSNKVTEKGKDVELRCDPISGHTALYWYRQSLGQGLEFLIYFQGNSAPDKSGLPSDRFSAERTGGSVSTLTIQRTQQEDSAVYLCASSYTLGGHTEAFFGQGTRLTVV.

This chain joins TRBV9 and TRBJ1-1, with 8 bases identical to TRBD1. CDR1 SGDLS and CDR2 YYNGEE come from the germline V gene. The trim removed 1 base at V and 1 base at J, leaving 3 bases unmatched. This CDR3 has 15 residues. CDR3 DNA sequence: TGTGCCAGCAGCGTAATAGGACAGGGGAACACTGAAGCTTTCTTT. It translates to CASSVIGQGNTEAFF. The entire variable domain, with the rest obtained from reference TRBV9 and TRBJ1-1, is as follows: DSGVTQTPKHLITATGQRVTLRCSPRSGDLSVYWYQQSLDQGLQFLIQYYNGEERAKGNILERFSAQQFPDLHSELNLSSLELGDSALYFCASSVIGQGNTEAFFGQGTRLTVV.

This clonotype was seen a handful of times. The rearrangement links TRBV9 to TRBJ2-5, with a possible D match to TRBD2 (6 bases). CDR1 and CDR2 from the germline V gene are SGDLS and YYNGEE. The CDR3 is 13 amino acids. V was trimmed by 8 bases and J by 5 bases, leaving 16 bases between them. The CDR3 DNA is TGTGCCAGTGGGCGGGGATTCGGCGAGACCCAGTACTTC. Translated, it gives CASGRGFGETQYF.

This clonotype has just a few counts. The gene calls are TRBV13 and TRBJ2-2; 8 bases map to TRBD1. This CDR3 spans 17 amino acids. The ends lost 4 bases at V and 1 base at J; junction bases unmatched: 8. Germline V CDR1 and CDR2: PRHDT, FYEKMQ (reference sequence). The CDR3 DNA sequence: TGTGCCAGCAGCTCGCGGGACAGGCCGTTGAACACCGGGGAGCTGTTTTTT. It encodes CASSSRDRPLNTGELFF.

The gene calls are TRBV9 and TRBJ2-5, with 9 nucleotides matching TRBD2. The CDR3 loop spans 18 amino acids. Germline lookup yields CDR1 SGDLS and CDR2 YYNGEE. With V trimmed by 0 bases and J by 1 base, 10 bases remained unmatched. CDR3 nucleotides: TGTGCCAGCAGCGTAGGGGCTAGCGGGGCCTCACTCCAAGAGACCCAGTACTTC. Residues: CASSVGASGASLQETQYF.

V usage is TRBV5-6 and J usage is TRBJ2-2; 9 bases agree with TRBD2. This CDR3 is built from 14 residues. Germline assignment: CDR1 SGHDT and CDR2 YYEEEE. The trim removed 7 bases at V and 9 bases at J, leaving 10 bases unmatched. The CDR3 loop is CASGLSGSGRELFF. For the CDR3, the DNA is TGTGCCAGCGGACTTAGCGGGAGCGGCCGGGAGCTGTTTTTT.

This clonotype was detected only a few times. V gene TRBV6-5 combines with J gene TRBJ1-4, with unresolved D. CDR1 and CDR2 from the germline V gene are MNHEY and SVGAGI. This CDR3 is 12 amino acids long. Deletions cut 2 bases from V and 8 bases from J, with 6 bases between. CDR3 sequence reads: CASSYDGEKLFF. CDR3 nucleotides: TGTGCCAGCAGTTACGACGGCGAAAAACTGTTTTTT.

CDR3 residues: CASSRDSAYNEQFF. As DNA, the CDR3 is TGTGCCAGCAGCCGAGATTCGGCCTACAATGAGCAGTTCTTC. The gene calls are TRBV7-2 and TRBJ2-1; D is undetermined. With 5 bases removed from V and 2 bases from J, the gap between germline ends came to 10 bases. The germline V gene encodes CDR1 SGHTA and CDR2 FQGNSA. This CDR3 has 14 residues.

The rearrangement links TRBV3-1 to TRBJ1-1; D not resolved. The length of the CDR3 is 13 residues. Germline CDR1 and CDR2: LGHDT and YNNKEL (reference sequence). V lost 1 base, J lost 5 bases, and 8 bases lay in between. CDR3: CASSQGGETEAFF. In DNA form, the CDR3 reads TGTGCCAGCAGCCAAGGCGGGGAGACTGAAGCTTTCTTT.

The V and J genes are TRBV12-3 or TRBV12-4 and TRBJ1-2; D remains ambiguous. The CDR3 spans 14 residues. V lost 2 bases and J 8 bases, leaving 15 bases between the germline ends. CDR3 DNA: TGTGCCAGCAGTTTACGGGAATTCAGTCGAGGCTACACCTTC. Its protein is CASSLREFSRGYTF.

V gene TRBV7-9 combines with J gene TRBJ2-7; 8 nucleotides match TRBD1. V lost 1 base and J lost 6; bases outside the gene matches: 14. The germline V gene encodes CDR1 SEHNR and CDR2 FQNEAQ (reference sequence). CDR3 length equals 17 residues. The chain's CDR3 is CASSLGVSGTGAFEQYF. The CDR3 coding sequence is TGTGCCAGCAGCTTAGGAGTCAGTGGGACAGGAGCCTTCGAGCAGTACTTC.

This rearrangement joins TRBV7-9 to TRBJ2-2, with 8 bases aligning to TRBD1. Germline assignment: CDR1 SEHNR and CDR2 FQNEAQ (reference sequence). J gave up 0 bases and V 10 bases, and 10 bases lay outside the gene matches. This CDR3 comprises 16 residues. As DNA, the CDR3 is TGTGCCACCCACGGACAGGGCACCGCGAACACCGGGGAGCTGTTTTTT. Translating it yields CATHGQGTANTGELFF.